This T cell receptor (beta chain) was profiled in a study of shared clonotypes between healthy human individuals. Study details: Donors were a couple of women and three men aged 18 to 49.

Genomic DNA from each subset was divided evenly over several immunoSEQ plates. On sorted subsets, replicate PCRs used about 0.2 ug DNA, or 30,000 or so T cell genomes. The table came from immunoSEQ multiplex PCR; TCRdb's copy has only in-frame clones and leaves some out. The data hold about 2.4 million clones, with around nine tenths observed a single time. Germline lookup yields CDR1 SGHRS and CDR2 YFSETQ. The CDR3 is 15 residues long. Trimming took off 5 bases at V and 1 base at J, with 15 bases between the two ends. The specimen was naive CD4+ T cells sorted from blood. Subset reported: CD45RA+ positively selected. The chain combines TRBV5-1 with TRBJ1-1; weak D call: TRBD1 (5 bases). This sequence originates from a man aged 18-30 years in good health. The CDR3 bases are TGCGCCAGCAGTTATAGGGGAGTTGGGAACACTGAAGCTTTCTTT. This translates into CASSYRGVGNTEAFF.